The T cell receptor beta chain described here comes from a study of cytomegalovirus exposure and HLA in healthy donors. Study-level findings and limits: Donor immune exposure was known only as CMV serostatus. Later analysis identified several of the most significant clusters that appeared linked to common viral pathogens. Association with HLA alleles at 0.05 false discovery rate was found for around 15,000 TCR beta sequences in a later analysis. With further analysis later on, most CMV-associated TCR beta chains appeared HLA-restricted.

As concerns this clone: Its antigen is unknown.

V shed 5 bases and J 6 bases; nucleotides not matched to a gene: 16. In germline, CDR1 is SEHNR, CDR2 FQNEAQ (reference sequence). CDR3 size: 17 residues. The PCR made use of 60 Vbeta and 13 Jbeta primers. The table came from immunoSEQ multiplex PCR; TCRdb's copy has only in-frame clones and leaves some out. Of 200,000 or so clones in the sample, 65% to 85% were seen once. This TCR came from a boy younger than 10 in good health and CMV-seronegative. V is TRBV7-9 and J is TRBJ1-2; 9 bases map to TRBD1. Sequenced sample: PBMCs. CDR3 DNA: TGTGCCAGCAGCCGTCCGGGGCGGGACAGGGCCATTCATGGCTACACCTTC. This sequence encodes CASSRPGRDRAIHGYTF.